The sequence of this T cell receptor beta chain was determined in a study of blood T cell repertoires in COVID-19 (dated by TCRdb to the early 2020s). Turning to the overall study: Samples from collaborators originated in the United States, Italy and Spain and spanned both the acute and convalescent phases of COVID-19. The material from the prospective study consisted of cDNA or gDNA derived from T cells, B-cell-depleted T cells, or PBMCs. The repertoires were made available in a free public database intended to serve as a resource for research on the immune response to SARS-CoV-2. Sample metadata almost always included a de-identified subject ID, COVID-19 status, age in years and sex. HLA class I and class II types, where available, came from metadata supplied by the sample provider rather than from assay-based typing. Deeply sampled blood TCRbeta repertoires from subjects exposed to, actively infected with, or recovered from COVID-19 were included in the dataset. Samples were obtained from the ongoing ImmuneRACE study (first 160 participants) and from over a thousand subjects provided by 6 global collaborators. What the authors observed across the whole study: Clinical and demographic metadata were provided uncurated, with the amount varying by source and participant.

Reading the germline V gene gives CDR1 MGHDK and CDR2 SYGVNS. Trimming costs V 2 bases and J 3 bases, and their ends lie 13 bases apart. The CDR3 numbers 15 residues from cysteine through phenylalanine. Only the CDR3 DNA stays, 45 bases, in frame from base 1. Collaborating institutions collected whole blood in K2EDTA tubes following their own protocols. For TCRbeta analysis, collaborators shipped samples as frozen whole blood, isolated PBMCs, or DNA extracted from either of those sample types. A note on this clone: Its antigen is still unknown. Base quality data are lacking; no much larger clone is found one base away.

TCRbeta CDR3 regions were amplified from genomic DNA using the immunoSEQ Assay, a bias-controlled multiplex PCR. The study's own analysis went as follows. The number of nucleated cells in each sample was estimated by amplification of reference gene primers within the assay. To quantify the absolute abundance of each unique TCRbeta CDR3 rearrangement, sequence reads were collapsed and filtered. Productive Simpson clonality was computed per sample as the square root of Simpson's diversity index over productive rearrangements. What TCRdb holds here is the immuneACCESS table cut down to in-frame rearrangements. Part of the clones is not present; checked against another copy, under half of the missing clones reflect an unresolved V gene, and the others are unexplained. The DNA gave D and trimming, while V, J and clone size come from that table. The sample includes 200,000 to 250,000 clones, with around 80% observed a single time. The top ten hold approximately 7.2% of the sample.

The receptor was isolated from a woman in her 70s with acute or convalescent COVID-19. The sequence joins TRBV25-1 to TRBJ1-2, and the D gene may be TRBD1, 6 bases matching. Sequences were obtained from peripheral blood. At the DNA level, the sequence is TGTGCCAGCAGTGAAGGGGGAGGGGGATACTATGGCTACACCTTC. It encodes CASSEGGGGYYGYTF.